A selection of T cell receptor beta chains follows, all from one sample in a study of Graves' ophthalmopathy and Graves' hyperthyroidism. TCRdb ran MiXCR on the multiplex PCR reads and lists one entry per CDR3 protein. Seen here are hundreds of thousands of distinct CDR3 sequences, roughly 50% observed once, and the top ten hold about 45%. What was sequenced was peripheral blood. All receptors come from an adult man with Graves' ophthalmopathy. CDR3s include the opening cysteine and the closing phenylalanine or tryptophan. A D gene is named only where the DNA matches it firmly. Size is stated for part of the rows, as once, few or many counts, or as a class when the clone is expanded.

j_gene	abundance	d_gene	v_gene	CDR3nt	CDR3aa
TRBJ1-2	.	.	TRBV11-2	TGTGCCAGCAGGAGGGTTAAGGGGGACCCTTCAAGCAACTATGGCTACACCTTC	CASRRVKGDPSSNYGYTF
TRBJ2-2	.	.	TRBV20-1	TGCAGTGCTAGAGGGGGAGCGAGCGGCACCGGGGAGCTGTTTTTT	CSARGGASGTGELFF
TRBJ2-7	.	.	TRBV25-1	TGTGCCAGCAGTCAATACGACAACACCTACGAGCAGTACTTC	CASSQYDNTYEQYF
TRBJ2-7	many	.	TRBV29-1	TGCAGCGTTGAGGGACAAGGGAGAGAGCAGTACTTC	CSVEGQGREQYF
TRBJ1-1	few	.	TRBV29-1	TGCAGCGTTGAATCCTTTGTGAGCGCTGAAGCTTTCTTT	CSVESFVSAEAFF
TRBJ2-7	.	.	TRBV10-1	TGCGCCAGCAGTGGGACTACCTCCGACGAGCAGTACTTC	CASSGTTSDEQYF
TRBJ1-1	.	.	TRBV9	TGTGCCAGCAGCGTTCCGACAGGCGCGGACACTGAAGCTTTCTTT	CASSVPTGADTEAFF
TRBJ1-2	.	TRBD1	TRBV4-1	TGCGCCAGCAGCCAAGATTGGGGACAGGGCCGAGGCTACACCTTC	CASSQDWGQGRGYTF
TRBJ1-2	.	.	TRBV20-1	TGCAGTGCCGTGGACGCGGAAAACTATGGCTACACCTTC	CSAVDAENYGYTF
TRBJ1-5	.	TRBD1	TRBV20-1	TGCAGTGCTGAAAGACAGGGACGGGGTCAGCCCCAGCATTTT	CSAERQGRGQPQHF
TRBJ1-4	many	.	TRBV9	TGTGCCAGCAGCGTAAATCAGGGAGTCAATGAAAAACTGTTTTTT	CASSVNQGVNEKLFF
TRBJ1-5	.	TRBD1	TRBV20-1	TGCAGTGCCCCCTCACAGGGGGCAGATAGCAATCAGCCCCAGCATTTT	CSAPSQGADSNQPQHF
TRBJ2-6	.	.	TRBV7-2	TGTGCCAGCAGCCTACCTTTCTCTGGGGCCAACGTCCTGACTTTC	CASSLPFSGANVLTF
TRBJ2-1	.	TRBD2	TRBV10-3	TGTGCCATCAGTGAAGCAGCGGGGGAGCATGGAGGTGAGCAGTTCTTC	CAISEAAGEHGGEQFF
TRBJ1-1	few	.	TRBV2	TGTGCCAGCAGTCCTGACAGGTACACTGAAGCTTTCTTT	CASSPDRYTEAFF
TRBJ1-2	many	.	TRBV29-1	TGCAGCGTTGAAGAGGGACACCTAAACTATGGCTACACCTTC	CSVEEGHLNYGYTF
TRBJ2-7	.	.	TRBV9	TGTGCCAGCAGCGAGTCGGGGAACGCGGCCTACGAGCAGTACTTC	CASSESGNAAYEQYF
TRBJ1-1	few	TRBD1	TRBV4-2	TGTGCCAGCAGCCAAGATCGACAGGGTTTTGAAGCTTTCTTT	CASSQDRQGFEAFF
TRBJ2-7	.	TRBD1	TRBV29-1	TGCAGCGTTGGACAGGGCTTAATATACGAGCAGTACTTC	CSVGQGLIYEQYF
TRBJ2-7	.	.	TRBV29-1	TGCAGCGTTGAAGAGAAGGGAGTAAGGGCTTACGAGCAGTACTTC	CSVEEKGVRAYEQYF
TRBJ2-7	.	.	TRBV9	TGTGCCAGCAGCCAATCTAGGGGGTCGGTGGAGGACTTC	CASSQSRGSVEDF
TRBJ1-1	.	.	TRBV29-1	TGCAGCGTTGCCCTTTCCTTGAGGGTGAACACTGAAGCTTTCTTT	CSVALSLRVNTEAFF
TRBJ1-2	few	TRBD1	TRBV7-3	TGTGCCAGCAGCATCGGACAGGGCTATGGCTACACCTTC	CASSIGQGYGYTF
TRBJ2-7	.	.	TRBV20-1	TGCAGTGCTAGAGAACGACAGGCCTACGAGCAGTACTTC	CSARERQAYEQYF
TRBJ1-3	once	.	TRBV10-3	TGTGCCATCAGTGCTGGAAACACCATATATTTT	CAISAGNTIYF
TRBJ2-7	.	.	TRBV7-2	TGTGCCAGCTCACAGGCAGGGGCCTACGAGCAGTACTTC	CASSQAGAYEQYF
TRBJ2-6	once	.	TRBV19	TGTGCCACCAGTGATTTGCTCGCAGGCCGCTCTGGGGCCAACGTCCTGACTTTC	CATSDLLAGRSGANVLTF
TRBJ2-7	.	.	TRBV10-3	TGTGCCATCAGTTTCGATGAGGGGGCCTACGAGCAGTACTTC	CAISFDEGAYEQYF
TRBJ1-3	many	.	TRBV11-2	TGTGCCAGCAGCTTGGGGTGGGGAAACACCATATATTTT	CASSLGWGNTIYF
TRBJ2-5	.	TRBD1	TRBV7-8	TGTGCCAGCATCCTCCCGGGACAGGGAGAACAAGAGACCCAGTACTTC	CASILPGQGEQETQYF
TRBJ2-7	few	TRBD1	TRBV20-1	TGCAGTGCTAGGGACAGACAGGGGGCGGAGGAGCAGTACTTC	CSARDRQGAEEQYF
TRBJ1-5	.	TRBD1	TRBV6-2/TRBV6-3	TGTGCCAGCAGTTACACCGGGACAGGGGACCGTCAGCCCCAGCATTTT	CASSYTGTGDRQPQHF
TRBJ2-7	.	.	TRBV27	TGTGCCAGCAGTTGGGACATCCTTAGCTCCTACGAGCAGTACTTC	CASSWDILSSYEQYF
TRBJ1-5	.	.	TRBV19	TGTGCCAGTAGTAACGCTCATGGGGGTAATCAGCCCCAGCATTTT	CASSNAHGGNQPQHF
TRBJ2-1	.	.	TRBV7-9	TGTGCCACCCGGGACCTATACAATGAGCAGTTCTTC	CATRDLYNEQFF
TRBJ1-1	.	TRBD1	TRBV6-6	TGTGCCAGCAGTGAATTGGGACAGCCGAACACTGAAGCTTTCTTT	CASSELGQPNTEAFF
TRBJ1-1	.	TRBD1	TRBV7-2	TGTGCCAGCAGCGACCGGGACAGCCACACTGAAGCTTTCTTT	CASSDRDSHTEAFF
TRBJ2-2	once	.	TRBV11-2	TGTGCCAGCAGCTTTGTATTTTCCGGGGAGCTGTTTTTT	CASSFVFSGELFF
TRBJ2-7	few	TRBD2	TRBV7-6	TGTGCCAGCAGCCTAAGACTAGCGGGAGATAGCTACGAGCAGTACTTC	CASSLRLAGDSYEQYF
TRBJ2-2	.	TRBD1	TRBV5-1	TGCGCCAGCAGCCTCCGGGACAGGACCACCGGGGAGCTGTTTTTT	CASSLRDRTTGELFF
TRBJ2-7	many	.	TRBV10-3	TGTGCCATCAGTGGAAGGGATATCCCCTACGAGCAGTACTTC	CAISGRDIPYEQYF
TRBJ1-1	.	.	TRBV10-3	TGTGCCATCAGTTTAAGTGGGGGCACTGAAGCTTTCTTT	CAISLSGGTEAFF
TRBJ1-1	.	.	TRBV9	TGTGCCAGCAGCGTACGTCCCGGGGAGAACACTGAAGCTTTCTTT	CASSVRPGENTEAFF
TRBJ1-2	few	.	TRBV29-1	TGCAGCGCCATTGAGGGGTCTACAGGCTATGGCTACACCTTC	CSAIEGSTGYGYTF